The 20 T cell receptor beta chains below come from one sample, sequenced in a study of T cells of healthy individuals. TCRdb re-analysed the 5' RACE reads in MiXCR, keeping a single row per CDR3 protein. The sample has fewer than 75,000 distinct CDR3 sequences, about 16% seen once. These receptors all come from a human donor in good health.

This clonotype was seen a handful of times. The chain joins TRBV10-3 to TRBJ2-7; 7 bases are shared with TRBD1. With 0 bases clipped from V and 2 bases from J, the junction kept 4 bases outside the gene matches. The CDR3 consists of 15 residues. CDR1 and CDR2 from the germline V gene are ENHRY and SYGVKD. The CDR3: CAISESRDRTYEQYF. CDR3 DNA: TGTGCCATCAGTGAGTCACGGGACAGAACCTACGAGCAGTACTTC.

This clonotype was seen many times. The rearrangement uses TRBV7-9 and TRBJ2-7; 8 bases are a match to TRBD1. V trimming: 1 base; J trimming: 0 bases; junction bases outside the gene matches: 11. This CDR3 spans 18 amino acids. Per germline, CDR1 SEHNR and CDR2 FQNEAQ (reference sequence). The DNA for the CDR3 is TGTGCCAGCAGCTTAGGCCGCTTCCCCGGGACAGGCTCCTACGAGCAGTACTTC. Its translation is CASSLGRFPGTGSYEQYF.

The V gene is TRBV28, the J gene TRBJ1-6; TRBD1 is a possible D gene (5 bases). Trimming stripped 1 base from V and 7 bases from J, with 14 bases between. CDR3 length: 16 residues. Germline V CDR1 and CDR2: MDHEN, SYDVKM. This CDR3 is CASSLFGGGGNSPLHF. The CDR3 DNA follows: TGTGCCAGCAGTTTATTCGGGGGGGGGGGGAATTCACCCCTCCACTTT.

V and J are TRBV7-9 and TRBJ2-1, with 11 bases lining up with TRBD1. The CDR3 runs to 15 residues. Trimming at V came to 4 bases and at J to 6 bases, leaving 5 bases not matched to a gene. The germline V gene encodes CDR1 SEHNR and CDR2 FQNEAQ (reference sequence). The CDR3 protein is CASSSRDRGVNEQFF. The CDR3 nucleotides read TGTGCCAGCAGCTCCCGGGACAGGGGGGTCAATGAGCAGTTCTTC.

This clonotype was counted ten times or more. The genes are TRBV6-1 and TRBJ1-4; D perhaps matches TRBD1 (5 bases). CDR3 length equals 14 residues. From germline, CDR1 is MNHNS and CDR2 SASEGT. Trimming shortened V by 6 bases and J by 0 bases, and 8 bases separated the two germline ends. The CDR3 region has the DNA TGTGCCAGCAGACAGGAAACAACTAATGAAAAACTGTTTTTT. It specifies CASRQETTNEKLFF.

This clonotype was seen at least ten times. This chain links TRBV30 with TRBJ1-2; tentatively, D is TRBD1 (6 bases). Trimming removed 5 bases from V and 5 bases from J, with 15 bases in between. The CDR3 loop spans 13 amino acids. The germline CDR1 and CDR2 sequences are GTSNPN and SVGIG (reference sequence). CDR3 DNA: TGTGCCTGGTCGCAGGGGTTGGGGTATGGCTACACCTTC. It encodes CAWSQGLGYGYTF.

The chain employs TRBV29-1 and TRBJ2-4; D may match TRBD1 or TRBD2 (5 bases each). V lost 5 bases and J 7 bases, leaving 12 bases between the germline ends. Germline assignment: CDR1 SQVTM and CDR2 ANQGSEA. This CDR3 region has 12 residues. As DNA, the CDR3 is TGCAGCGTTTCCCAGGGAGACAACATTCAGTACTTC. It encodes CSVSQGDNIQYF.

This clonotype showed up many times. The CDR3 protein is CASSAGGTEAFF. The CDR3 region has the DNA TGTGCCAGCAGTGCAGGGGGCACTGAAGCTTTCTTT. The chain uses TRBV25-1 and TRBJ1-1, with 7 bases identical to TRBD1. Germline CDR1 is MGHDK and CDR2 is SYGVNS. The CDR3 loop spans 12 amino acids. Trimming took 4 bases from V and 4 from J; bases not matched to a gene: 0.

This clonotype was found many times. The chain is built from TRBV5-1 and TRBJ2-7; D uncertain. V lost 4 bases to trimming and J lost 4 bases, with 15 bases between them. The length of the CDR3 is 14 residues. Germline V gene lookup returns CDR1 SGHRS and CDR2 YFSETQ. The CDR3 DNA reads as TGCGCCAGCAGCATACGTTACCATTTATACGAGCAGTACTTC. Its translation is CASSIRYHLYEQYF.

The chain carries TRBV7-9 and TRBJ1-4; D remains ambiguous. Trimming took off 0 bases at V and 14 bases at J, with 7 bases between the two ends. Germline loops: CDR1 SEHNR, CDR2 FQNEAQ (reference sequence). This CDR3 has 11 amino acids. The CDR3: CASSLAGRLFF. The CDR3 DNA reads TGTGCCAGCAGCTTAGCGGGCAGGCTGTTTTTT.

This clonotype was seen more than once but under ten times. The V and J genes are TRBV11-3 and TRBJ2-6; TRBD1 agrees at 8 bases. Trimming cost V 8 bases and J 2 bases; bases outside gene matches: 2. The CDR3 is 14 amino acids. The germline CDR1 and CDR2 sequences are SGHNT and YENEEA. CDR3 DNA: TGTGCCAGCGGACAGGGTCCTGGGGCCAACGTCCTGACTTTC. This codes for CASGQGPGANVLTF. The full variable domain, completed using reference TRBV11-3 and TRBJ2-6, is EAGVVQSPRYKIIEKKQPVAFWCNPISGHNTLYWYLQNLGQGPELLIRYENEEAVDDSQLPKDRFSAERLKGVDSTLKIQPAELGDSAVYLCASGQGPGANVLTFGAGSRLTVL.

This clonotype has ten or more counts. The CDR3 nucleotides are TGTGCCAGCAGCTTAGGTTTGGGGCTAAACACTGAAGCTTTCTTT. Its translation is CASSLGLGLNTEAFF. The chain links TRBV7-2 to TRBJ1-1, with D tentatively TRBD1 (5 bases). The CDR3 runs to 15 residues. Trimming removed 1 base at V and 2 bases at J, with 11 bases between. CDR1 SGHTA and CDR2 FQGNSA come from the germline V gene.

This clonotype was seen many times. The V gene is TRBV29-1, the J gene TRBJ1-1; D is possibly TRBD1 (5 bases). The CDR3 length is 13 residues. Trimming removed 2 bases from V and 6 bases from J, with 13 bases in between. Germline CDR1 reads SQVTM; CDR2 reads ANQGSEA. CDR3 bases: TGCAGCGTTGAAAAACAGGCTAACGCTGAAGCTTTCTTT. The encoded protein is CSVEKQANAEAFF.

This clonotype was detected ten times or more. The chain uses TRBV27 and TRBJ1-6; D is uncertain. The CDR3 has 16 residues. V gave up 5 bases and J gave up 8 bases, with 19 bases separating them. Germline CDR1 MNHEY, CDR2 SMNVEV (reference sequence). The CDR3 protein is CASSRLDPSGHSPLHF. The CDR3 region has the DNA TGTGCCAGCAGTAGACTTGACCCGTCCGGTCATTCACCCCTCCACTTT.

This clonotype showed up just a few times. The rearrangement links TRBV2 to TRBJ2-7, with D tentatively TRBD1 or TRBD2 (5 bases each). CDR3 length: 11 residues. V was cut by 9 bases and J by 3 bases, with 9 bases left in between. Germline V gives CDR1 SNHLY, CDR2 FYNNEI. CDR3 sequence: CASGTDYEQYF. DNA for the CDR3: TGTGCCAGTGGGACGGACTACGAGCAGTACTTC.

This clonotype has a count of ten or more. This chain links TRBV27 with TRBJ2-7; 8 bases map to TRBD1. Germline V gene sequence: CDR1 MNHEY, CDR2 SMNVEV (reference sequence). With V trimmed by 0 bases and J by 3 bases, 1 base remained unmatched. CDR3 length equals 14 residues. The CDR3 DNA reads TGTGCCAGCAGTTTATCGGGACAGGTCTACGAGCAGTACTTC. This translates into CASSLSGQVYEQYF.

The genes are TRBV29-1 and TRBJ1-5; TRBD1 matches at 8 bases. V dropped 7 bases and J dropped 2; count of bases not matched to a gene: 7. The V gene's germline CDR1 is SQVTM and CDR2 ANQGSEA. The CDR3 length is 14 residues. CDR3 protein: CSAQGADGNQPQHF. The CDR3 DNA follows: TGCAGCGCCCAGGGGGCCGACGGCAATCAGCCCCAGCATTTT.

The sample holds many counts of this clonotype. The chain couples TRBV20-1 to TRBJ2-3; unclear D gene. This CDR3 spans 14 amino acids. CDR1 is DFQATT and CDR2 is SNEGSKA in the germline V gene (reference sequence). The CDR3 bases are TGCAGCGCCCGCCCGGCAGAGAGCACAGATACGCAGTATTTT. Protein sequence: CSARPAESTDTQYF.

This clonotype appeared many times. This chain joins TRBV5-1 and TRBJ2-5, with a tentative D call TRBD2 (6 bases). Trimming stripped 2 bases from V and 5 bases from J, with 13 bases between. The CDR3 spans 14 residues. Germline CDR1 SGHRS, CDR2 YFSETQ. DNA of the CDR3: TGCGCCAGCAGCTTTTACGGGGGAGGTGAGACCCAGTACTTC. It specifies CASSFYGGGETQYF.

The sample holds a few counts of this clonotype. The chain employs TRBV4-1 and TRBJ2-2; TRBD2 might be the D (6 bases). This CDR3 region has 17 residues. Germline CDR1 and CDR2: MGHRA and YSYEKL. Trimming left V 1 base short and J 0 bases short, with 12 bases between. CDR3 in amino acids: CASSQGMGRTNTGELFF. The CDR3 nucleotides are TGCGCCAGCAGCCAAGGTATGGGGAGGACGAACACCGGGGAGCTGTTTTTT.